The clone carrying this T cell receptor (beta chain) was seen once. TCRdb's table, derived via immunoSEQ multiplex PCR, lists solely in-frame clones and lacks some. The sample carries under 60,000 clones, roughly 92% recorded once. These data originate in a study of T cell changes during pregnancy in multiple sclerosis. The CDR3 runs to 12 residues. Trimming removed 4 bases from V and 4 bases from J, with 7 bases in between. Germline V gene sequence: CDR1 SQVTM, CDR2 ANQGSEA. This clonotype was sampled from a female donor with multiple sclerosis, enrolled in a pregnancy study. The gene calls are TRBV29-1 and TRBJ2-2; D not certain. Sequenced material: CD4+ T cells from peripheral blood mononuclear cells, taken in the third trimester of pregnancy. DNA for the CDR3: TGCAGCGTTGTCCCGGTCACCGGGGAGCTGTTTTTT. This codes for CSVVPVTGELFF.